The clone carrying this T cell receptor beta chain was observed at least ten times. What it recognizes is unknown. TCR beta libraries were made by quantitative 5'-RACE with molecular barcodes. MiXCR, applied by TCRdb to the 5' RACE reads, yields one record per CDR3 protein. This sample yields about 230,000 distinct CDR3 sequences, of which less than 9.5% are seen a single time; around 5.1% belongs to the top ten. This sample was taken from a study of CD8 T cells in ankylosing spondylitis. The V end lost 2 bases, the J end lost 2 bases, and 7 bases lay between the germline ends. The length of the CDR3 is 13 residues. Germline V gene sequence: CDR1 DFQATT, CDR2 SNEGSKA (reference sequence). Notes on the study in general: The study identified a TCR beta motif of roughly eight highly homologous variants that appeared characteristic of ankylosing spondylitis blood. Clones linked to disease, bearing a CD8+ phenotype, were relatively rare in peripheral blood. Significant enrichment of disease-linked clones was reported in matched ankylosing spondylitis synovial fluid.

The rearrangement joins TRBV20-1 to TRBJ1-3, with D possibly being TRBD1 (6 bases). The origin of this receptor is a female donor with ankylosing spondylitis or in good health (not recorded which). The sequencing input was blood, either unsorted or a sorted T cell fraction (not recorded which). The CDR3 region is CSARSGAGNTIYF. As DNA, the CDR3 is TGCAGTGCTAGATCAGGGGCTGGAAACACCATATATTTT.